This passage covers 21 T cell receptor beta chains from one sample sequenced in a study of blood T cell repertoires in COVID-19. Assay used: immunoSEQ multiplex PCR; TCRdb lists only in-frame clones, some missing. The sample shows 55,000 to 80,000 clones, around 82% of them seen only once. Sequenced: peripheral blood. These receptors came from a man over 45 with active COVID-19.

The genes are TRBV6-5 and TRBJ2-3; possibly TRBD2 for D (6 bases). In germline, CDR1 is MNHEY, CDR2 SVGAGI. The CDR3 runs 13 residues. V was trimmed by 8 bases and J by 7 bases, leaving 16 bases between them. In DNA form, the CDR3 reads TGTGCCAGCCCGAGACGGGGGACCAATACGCAGTATTTT. Encoded protein: CASPRRGTNTQYF.

This clone was seen more than once but under ten times. J is TRBJ1-6 and V is TRBV7-9; no reliable D call. CDR1 and CDR2 (germline): SEHNR, FQNEAQ (reference sequence). This CDR3 has 14 residues. V was pared by 4 bases and J by 6 bases, with 10 bases between. DNA for the CDR3: TGTGCCAGCAGCTCTTTGTTGGCTAATTCACCCCTCCACTTT. Protein: CASSSLLANSPLHF.

The rearrangement uses TRBV6-5 and TRBJ2-5, with D tentatively TRBD2 (5 bases). Germline V gene lookup returns CDR1 MNHEY and CDR2 SVGAGI. Deletions cut 0 bases from V and 5 bases from J, with 13 bases between. This CDR3 has 15 amino acids. The CDR3 DNA reads TGTGCCAGCAGTTACTCGAGAGGGCGCTTGGAGACCCAGTACTTC. This codes for CASSYSRGRLETQYF.

This chain connects TRBV27 to TRBJ2-7, with D unresolved. Germline V CDR1 and CDR2: MNHEY, SMNVEV (reference sequence). V lost 3 bases and J lost 2, with 8 bases in between. This CDR3 comprises 13 residues. Written as DNA, the CDR3 is TGTGCCAGCAGTTTGAGGTTTACCTACGAGCAGTACTTC. Amino acid sequence: CASSLRFTYEQYF.

This chain links TRBV11-3 with TRBJ1-1; TRBD1 matches at 12 bases. The V and J ends lost 5 bases and 5 bases, in that order; junction bases with no gene match: 9. The CDR3 spans 16 residues. Germline lookup yields CDR1 SGHNT and CDR2 YENEEA. The CDR3 DNA reads TGTGCCAGCAGCAACCAGGGACAGGGGGCCGGAACTGAAGCTTTCTTT. Protein: CASSNQGQGAGTEAFF.

This chain joins TRBV9 and TRBJ2-1; D gene ambiguous. CDR3 size: 17 residues. Germline CDR1 and CDR2: SGDLS and YYNGEE. The V end was cut by 0 bases, the J end by 0 bases, with 13 bases between. Here the CDR3 reads CASSVGAVSGSYNEQFF. The CDR3 DNA follows: TGTGCCAGCAGCGTAGGAGCCGTAAGTGGCTCCTACAATGAGCAGTTCTTC.

This clone was found once. This sequence joins TRBV19 and TRBJ1-6; the D is unclear. The CDR3 is 13 residues long. V was pared by 4 bases and J by 6 bases, with 7 bases between. CDR1 LNHDA and CDR2 SQIVND come from the germline V gene (reference sequence). The CDR3 DNA reads TGTGCCAGTAGTAGCGGGCCTAATTCACCCCTCCACTTT. It encodes CASSSGPNSPLHF.

The CDR3 sequence: CASSHWSYPETQYF. CDR3 coding DNA: TGTGCCAGCAGCCACTGGTCCTACCCCGAGACCCAGTACTTC. The chain couples TRBV4-2 to TRBJ2-5; D gene uncertain. Germline V gene lookup returns CDR1 LGHNA and CDR2 YNFKEQ. V was cut by 3 bases and J by 5 bases, with 13 bases left in between. This CDR3 is 14 amino acids long.

By share, this clone counts as medium-sized. This sequence joins TRBV4-1 and TRBJ2-1; 7 bases match TRBD2. CDR1 and CDR2 from the germline V gene are MGHRA and YSYEKL. V trimming: 6 bases; J trimming: 15 bases; junction bases outside the gene matches: 11. The CDR3 is made up of 12 amino acids. The CDR3 DNA follows: TGCGCCAGCAGGCGACTAGCCGGGCGGCTGTTCTTC. As protein: CASRRLAGRLFF.

The chain has TRBV10-3 and TRBJ2-3; weak D call: TRBD2 (6 bases). V shed 2 bases and J shed 4 bases, with 10 bases lying between them. The CDR3 is 14 amino acids. Germline CDR1 reads ENHRY; CDR2 reads SYGVKD. In DNA, the CDR3 is TGTGCCATCAGTGAGCTGGGGGAGGCAGATACGCAGTATTTT. It yields the protein CAISELGEADTQYF.

This chain uses TRBV5-1 with TRBJ1-1; the D gene is possibly TRBD1 (6 bases). The V end lost 7 bases, the J end lost 1 base, and 14 bases lay between the germline ends. Per germline, CDR1 SGHRS and CDR2 YFSETQ. The CDR3 contains 14 residues. In DNA form, the CDR3 reads TGCGCCAGCGCCCGGGACATTTGGAACACTGAAGCTTTCTTT. It codes for CASARDIWNTEAFF.

The chain employs TRBV7-2 and TRBJ2-3; D ambiguous. The CDR3 runs 13 residues. Germline V gene sequence: CDR1 SGHTA, CDR2 FQGNSA. V lost 3 bases to trimming and J lost 4 bases, with 8 bases between them. The CDR3 region has the DNA TGTGCCAGCAGCTTTCTGGGCCCAGATACGCAGTATTTT. It translates to CASSFLGPDTQYF. Combining the CDR3 with reference TRBV7-2 and TRBJ2-3 gives the whole variable domain GAGVSQSPSNKVTEKGKDVELRCDPISGHTALYWYRQSLGQGLEFLIYFQGNSAPDKSGLPSDRFSAERTGGSVSTLTIQRTQQEDSAVYLCASSFLGPDTQYFGPGTRLTVL.

The chain has TRBV7-2 and TRBJ2-1; 7 bases match TRBD2. Germline values: CDR1 SGHTA, CDR2 FQGNSA. Trimming removed 5 bases from V and 8 bases from J; junction bases left unmatched: 6. There are 13 residues in the CDR3. The CDR3 sequence: CASSPGRGDEQFF. In nucleotides, the CDR3 is TGTGCCAGCAGCCCCGGTCGGGGGGATGAGCAGTTCTTC.

This clone occurred once. The CDR3 nucleotides read TGTGCCAGCAGGCCATTGACTAGCGGGGGGAAAGAGACCCAGTACTTC. Protein product: CASRPLTSGGKETQYF. The gene calls are TRBV6-6 and TRBJ2-5; 13 bases agree with TRBD2. The J segment lost 3 bases and the V segment lost 6 bases, leaving 7 bases of the junction unmatched. This CDR3 region has 16 residues. Per the germline V gene, CDR1 is MNHNY and CDR2 is SVGAGI (reference sequence).

This chain joins TRBV28 and TRBJ2-1, with 8 positions matching TRBD1. The CDR3 runs to 15 residues. CDR1 and CDR2 from the germline V gene are MDHEN and SYDVKM. V was pared by 3 bases and J by 5 bases, with 6 bases of the junction left unmatched. The CDR3 spells CASSFPGGRNNEQFF. CDR3 DNA: TGTGCCAGCAGTTTTCCAGGGGGCCGGAACAATGAGCAGTTCTTC. The full variable domain, its missing parts supplied by reference TRBV28 and TRBJ2-1, is DVKVTQSSRYLVKRTGEKVFLECVQDMDHENMFWYRQDPGLGLRLIYFSYDVKMKEKGDIPEGYSVSREKKERFSLILESASTNQTSMYLCASSFPGGRNNEQFFGPGTRLTVL.

This chain uses TRBV2 with TRBJ1-5; D gene ambiguous. CDR1 is SNHLY, CDR2 FYNNEI, per germline. Trimming took 1 base from V and 6 from J, leaving 7 bases between them. The CDR3 covers 13 residues. In DNA, the CDR3 is TGTGCCAGCAGTGAAGAGGGAGGTCAGCCCCAGCATTTT. This sequence encodes CASSEEGGQPQHF.

This clone was observed a single time. This chain connects TRBV2 to TRBJ2-1, with TRBD2 identical over 11 bases. Germline CDR1 SNHLY, CDR2 FYNNEI. V shed 2 bases, J shed 4 bases, and the junction held 4 bases outside the gene matches. This CDR3 spans 16 amino acids. DNA for the CDR3: TGTGCCAGCAGTGAAAGGCTAGCGGGGGGTTACAATGAGCAGTTCTTC. Its translation: CASSERLAGGYNEQFF.

This clone was observed once. This chain joins TRBV10-3 and TRBJ2-1; TRBD1 might be the D (6 bases). V was shortened by 8 bases and J by 6 bases, with 14 bases between the two germline ends. The CDR3 runs 13 residues. From germline, CDR1 is ENHRY and CDR2 SYGVKD. The CDR3 nucleotides read TGTGCCATCGGTCTCTTAGGGGGCAATGAGCAGTTCTTC. It translates to CAIGLLGGNEQFF.

The V gene is TRBV24-1, the J gene TRBJ1-1, with D uncertain. V was clipped by 7 bases and J by 11 bases, with 13 bases between them. The CDR3 loop spans 11 amino acids. Germline assignment: CDR1 KGHDR and CDR2 SFDVKD. The CDR3 loop reads CATSRGRVAFF. The CDR3 DNA reads TGTGCCACCAGCCGGGGTAGGGTTGCTTTCTTT.

V usage is TRBV15 and J usage is TRBJ2-5; no clear D. Looked up from germline, CDR1 is LNHNV and CDR2 is YYDKDF (reference sequence). Trimming pared 5 bases from V and 3 bases from J, leaving 16 bases between. The CDR3 consists of 15 residues. The CDR3 loop reads CATSARRLGEETQYF. CDR3 bases: TGTGCCACCAGCGCCCGCCGGCTAGGCGAAGAGACCCAGTACTTC.

The chain combines TRBV28 with TRBJ2-7; TRBD1 matches at 7 bases. This CDR3 has 14 residues. V lost 7 bases and J lost 2; bases outside the gene matches: 8. Germline-derived CDR1 and CDR2 are MDHEN and SYDVKM. CDR3 nucleotides: TGTGCCAGCAACCCGACAGGGCCCCCCTACGAGCAGTACTTC. It yields the protein CASNPTGPPYEQYF.